The next 27 T cell receptor beta chains were all read from a single sample in a study of blood T cell repertoires in COVID-19. Generated by immunoSEQ multiplex PCR, the TCRdb table keeps only in-frame clones and is missing some. Here the sample spans 200,000 to 300,000 clones, around 87% being singletons. Material: peripheral blood. The source of these receptors is a woman aged 55 to 70 with COVID-19, enrolled during active disease.

This chain connects TRBV19 to TRBJ1-2, with 7 nucleotides matching TRBD1. V shed 3 bases and J 6 bases; nucleotides not matched to a gene: 13. CDR1 is LNHDA and CDR2 is SQIVND in the germline V gene (reference sequence). The CDR3 sequence is 16 residues long. This CDR3 reads CASSMVSQGLDNGYTF. DNA of the CDR3: TGTGCCAGTAGTATGGTTTCACAGGGGCTGGATAATGGCTACACCTTC.

This sequence joins TRBV11-3 and TRBJ2-6, with D possibly TRBD2 on 6 matching bases. Trimming left V 0 bases short and J 2 bases short, with 8 bases between. The CDR3 runs 16 residues. Germline V gene sequence: CDR1 SGHNT, CDR2 YENEEA. The CDR3 sequence is CASSLDAGPGANVLTF. CDR3 bases: TGTGCCAGCAGCTTAGACGCGGGGCCTGGGGCCAACGTCCTGACTTTC.

The chain couples TRBV18 to TRBJ2-1; TRBD1 aligns across 10 bases. The junction had 3 bases not matched to a gene; V was cut back by 3 bases and J by 4 bases. This CDR3 is built from 15 residues. From germline, CDR1 is KGHSH and CDR2 LQKENI. CDR3 DNA sequence: TGTGCCAGCTCACCGACAGGGGGCCAGTACAATGAGCAGTTCTTC. Translating gives CASSPTGGQYNEQFF.

The chain couples TRBV20-1 to TRBJ1-2; no clear D gene. V was cut by 3 bases and J by 4 bases, with 6 bases left in between. Germline-derived CDR1 and CDR2 are DFQATT and SNEGSKA (reference sequence). The CDR3 loop spans 11 amino acids. CDR3 region: CSASPLYGYTF. The CDR3 region has the DNA TGCAGTGCTAGCCCCCTCTATGGCTACACCTTC.

The genes are TRBV5-4 and TRBJ2-1; TRBD1 agrees at 8 bases. V lost 4 bases to trimming and J lost 13 bases; unmatched junction nucleotides: 7. The germline gives CDR1 SGHNT, CDR2 YYREEE (reference sequence). This CDR3 comprises 12 residues. The CDR3: CASSIDRGPQFF. CDR3 in DNA: TGTGCCAGCAGCATAGACAGGGGTCCACAGTTCTTC.

The chain has TRBV5-4 and TRBJ2-5, with TRBD2 identical over 8 bases. Per germline, CDR1 SGHNT and CDR2 YYREEE (reference sequence). The CDR3 is 15 residues long. Unmatched junction bases numbered 5, after V lost 3 bases and J lost 1 base. CDR3 in amino acids: CASSSEGLAQETQYF. In nucleotides, the CDR3 is TGTGCCAGCAGCTCGGAAGGACTAGCCCAAGAGACCCAGTACTTC.

V gene TRBV19 combines with J gene TRBJ1-2; weak D call: TRBD1 (6 bases). The CDR3 has 13 amino acids. Germline lookup yields CDR1 LNHDA and CDR2 SQIVND (reference sequence). V was pared by 7 bases and J by 6 bases, with 15 bases between. CDR3 region: CASTPGRGNGYTF. As DNA, the CDR3 is TGTGCCAGTACCCCTGGTAGGGGGAATGGCTACACCTTC.

V gene TRBV7-9 combines with J gene TRBJ2-2, with D tentatively TRBD1 (6 bases). The V gene lost 5 bases and the J gene lost 4 bases, with 14 bases spanning the gap. Germline CDR1 reads SEHNR; CDR2 reads FQNEAQ (reference sequence). This CDR3 has 15 amino acids. The CDR3 nucleotides are TGTGCCAGCAGCCCTAGGACAGAGGGCACCGGGGAGCTGTTTTTT. Its protein is CASSPRTEGTGELFF.

The chain recombines TRBV28 with TRBJ2-1; a weak D match, TRBD1 (5 bases). CDR3 length equals 15 residues. The V gene's germline CDR1 is MDHEN and CDR2 SYDVKM. The V and J ends lost 3 bases and 4 bases respectively, with 13 bases between them. The CDR3 DNA is TGTGCCAGCAGTTTTGGGGCAGGGTTATACAATGAGCAGTTCTTC. It specifies CASSFGAGLYNEQFF. Together with reference TRBV28 and TRBJ2-1, the CDR3 gives the full variable domain: DVKVTQSSRYLVKRTGEKVFLECVQDMDHENMFWYRQDPGLGLRLIYFSYDVKMKEKGDIPEGYSVSREKKERFSLILESASTNQTSMYLCASSFGAGLYNEQFFGPGTRLTVL.

This sequence joins TRBV12-3 or TRBV12-4 and TRBJ1-2; D is undetermined. The CDR3 contains 13 residues. V was shortened by 2 bases and J by 8 bases, with 12 bases between the two germline ends. Here the CDR3 DNA reads TGTGCCAGCAGTTTATCCGGTCCTTCGGGCTACACCTTC. This sequence encodes CASSLSGPSGYTF.

The chain links TRBV7-9 to TRBJ1-5; 9 bases are shared with TRBD1. CDR1 is SEHNR and CDR2 is FQNEAQ in the germline V gene (reference sequence). With V trimmed by 4 bases and J by 7 bases, 8 bases remained unmatched. The length of the CDR3 is 15 residues. CDR3 in amino acids: CASSWTGAPDQPQHF. CDR3 nucleotides: TGTGCCAGCAGCTGGACAGGGGCCCCGGACCAGCCCCAGCATTTT. Using reference TRBV7-9 and TRBJ1-5 for the parts outside the CDR3, the full variable domain is DTGVSQNPRHKITKRGQNVTFRCDPISEHNRLYWYRQTLGQGPEFLTYFQNEAQLEKSRLLSDRFSAERPKGSFSTLEIQRTEQGDSAMYLCASSWTGAPDQPQHFGDGTRLSIL.

V gene TRBV6-5 combines with J gene TRBJ1-3; tentative D call: TRBD1 (6 bases). The CDR3 runs 14 residues. Germline lookup yields CDR1 MNHEY and CDR2 SVGAGI. The germline V and J ends were trimmed by 6 bases and 4 bases, with 13 bases remaining between them. The CDR3 nucleotides are TGTGCCAGCAGGAGCATCGGGACAGGAAACACCATATATTTT. Its translation: CASRSIGTGNTIYF.

This chain links TRBV12-5 with TRBJ2-7; D is undetermined. CDR3 size: 12 residues. Germline loops: CDR1 LGHNT, CDR2 FRNRAP. The V and J ends lost 6 bases and 7 bases respectively, with 13 bases between them. The CDR3 nucleotides read TGTGCTAGTGGCCCATCCGTACAGGAGCAGTACTTC. Translating it yields CASGPSVQEQYF.

Here the CDR3 DNA reads TGTGCCAGTAGTATAGGGTCAAGCATTAATGAGCAGTTCTTC. Translating it yields CASSIGSSINEQFF. J is TRBJ2-1 and V is TRBV19; D gene ambiguous. The CDR3 extends over 14 amino acids. Germline values: CDR1 LNHDA, CDR2 SQIVND (reference sequence). The V end was cut by 1 base, the J end by 7 bases, with 11 bases between.

This chain links TRBV9 with TRBJ2-5; 10 bases are a match to TRBD2. Per the germline V gene, CDR1 is SGDLS and CDR2 is YYNGEE. This CDR3 is built from 18 residues. The J segment lost 2 bases and the V segment lost 0 bases, leaving 10 bases of the junction unmatched. CDR3: CASSVAPAGLATQETQYF. In DNA form, the CDR3 reads TGTGCCAGCAGCGTAGCCCCTGCGGGACTAGCGACACAAGAGACCCAGTACTTC.

J is TRBJ1-1 and V is TRBV3-1 (or the pseudogene TRBV3-2), with D possibly matching TRBD1 (6 bases). Trimming stripped 4 bases from V and 3 bases from J, with 12 bases between. From germline, CDR1 is LGHDT and CDR2 YNNKEL (reference sequence). The CDR3 is 14 residues long. CDR3 in amino acids: CASSRKGGDTEAFF. DNA of the CDR3: TGTGCCAGCAGCCGAAAAGGGGGGGACACTGAAGCTTTCTTT.

V gene TRBV7-2 combines with J gene TRBJ2-3; no reliable D call. V was cut by 5 bases and J by 0 bases, with 18 bases left in between. The V gene's germline CDR1 is SGHTA and CDR2 FQGNSA. The CDR3 length is 17 residues. This CDR3 is CASSRAPGATSTDTQYF. As DNA, the CDR3 is TGTGCCAGCAGCCGTGCCCCAGGCGCCACTAGCACAGATACGCAGTATTTT.

This clone has a handful of counts. V gene TRBV6-4 combines with J gene TRBJ2-2, with D uncertain. Germline V gene data show CDR1 as MRHNA and CDR2 as SNTAGT. This CDR3 is 13 amino acids long. The germline V and J ends were trimmed by 0 bases and 4 bases, with 3 bases remaining between them. The CDR3 spells CASSDSGTGELFF. CDR3 coding DNA: TGTGCCAGCAGTGACTCCGGCACCGGGGAGCTGTTTTTT.

The chain carries TRBV6-6 and TRBJ2-5; no clear D. Germline loops: CDR1 MNHNY, CDR2 SVGAGI (reference sequence). V was shortened by 5 bases and J by 2 bases, with 3 bases between the two germline ends. The CDR3 has 11 amino acids. The CDR3, as DNA: TGTGCCAGCAGTATACAAGAGACCCAGTACTTC. Translation: CASSIQETQYF.

The rearrangement uses TRBV5-6 and TRBJ1-4; D is unclear. This CDR3 contains 13 residues. Germline V gives CDR1 SGHDT, CDR2 YYEEEE. V lost 1 base to trimming and J lost 4 bases, with 5 bases between them. As DNA, the CDR3 is TGTGCCAGCAGCTTGCGGTATAATGAAAAACTGTTTTTT. Protein sequence: CASSLRYNEKLFF.

The chain uses TRBV15 and TRBJ2-1; D uncertain. CDR3 size: 13 residues. Trimming shortened V by 0 bases and J by 11 bases, and 11 bases separated the two germline ends. Germline values: CDR1 LNHNV, CDR2 YYDKDF (reference sequence). CDR3 in DNA: TGTGCCACCAGCAGAGATCGACAACACCAGCAGTTCTTC. Its protein is CATSRDRQHQQFF. Complete variable domain (other parts from reference TRBV15 and TRBJ2-1): DAMVIQNPRYQVTQFGKPVTLSCSQTLNHNVMYWYQQKSSQAPKLLFHYYDKDFNNEADTPDNFQSRRPNTSFCFLDIRSPGLGDTAMYLCATSRDRQHQQFFGPGTRLTVL.

The CDR3 sequence: CASSPRVRDSPLHF. The CDR3 bases are TGTGCCAGCAGCCCCAGGGTCCGGGATTCACCCCTCCACTTT. This sequence joins TRBV7-8 and TRBJ1-6, with D possibly TRBD1 on 5 matching bases. The CDR3 length is 14 residues. Germline CDR1 and CDR2: SGHVS and FQNEAQ. With 5 bases removed from V and 8 bases from J, the gap between germline ends came to 13 bases.

This clone was seen a handful of times. The gene calls are TRBV12-3 or TRBV12-4 and TRBJ1-6; tentatively, D is TRBD1 (6 bases). This CDR3 is built from 13 residues. Trimming took off 7 bases at V and 10 bases at J, with 14 bases between the two ends. CDR3 sequence (DNA): TGTGCCAGCACCCACAGGGAAGGCTCACCCCTCCACTTT. It codes for CASTHREGSPLHF.

V and J are TRBV7-9 and TRBJ1-5, with D perhaps matching TRBD1 (6 bases). V was clipped by 4 bases and J by 2 bases, with 15 bases between them. Germline assignment: CDR1 SEHNR and CDR2 FQNEAQ (reference sequence). The CDR3 sequence is 16 residues long. The CDR3 sequence is CASSSGGGYRNQPQHF. The CDR3 DNA follows: TGTGCCAGCAGCTCGGGAGGGGGTTATCGCAATCAGCCCCAGCATTTT.

This clone was found once. The J gene is TRBJ1-6, the V gene TRBV9; TRBD1 is a possible D gene (6 bases). V was clipped by 0 bases and J by 4 bases, with 8 bases between them. The germline V gene has CDR1 SGDLS and CDR2 YYNGEE. This CDR3 has 15 residues. DNA of the CDR3: TGTGCCAGCAGCGTAGGGACAGAGTATAATTCACCCCTCCACTTT. Translating gives CASSVGTEYNSPLHF.

The table lists this clone with many counts. This chain joins TRBV27 and TRBJ2-6, with a tentative D call TRBD1 (5 bases). Germline V gene data show CDR1 as MNHEY and CDR2 as SMNVEV (reference sequence). This CDR3 has 16 amino acids. V shed 3 bases and J shed 1 base, with 10 bases lying between them. The CDR3 DNA is TGTGCCAGCAGTTTTGCAGGGCGGTCTGGGGCCAACGTCCTGACTTTC. Protein: CASSFAGRSGANVLTF.

The chain joins TRBV6-2 or TRBV6-3 to TRBJ2-5, with 7 nucleotides matching TRBD2. Trimming removed 5 bases from V and 4 bases from J; junction bases left unmatched: 10. The CDR3 covers 15 residues. CDR1 and CDR2 (germline): MNHEY, SVGEGT. CDR3 in DNA: TGTGCCAGCAGTGACCCGGGACTATACTTAGAGACCCAGTACTTC. The encoded protein is CASSDPGLYLETQYF.